This section outlines one T cell receptor (beta chain) sequence together with its context. Its antigen is unidentified. The data were obtained in a study of shared clonotypes between healthy human individuals. Study results and limitations: Represented genetic and exposure-history diversity was restricted by having few donors. Naive subsets tended to show greater estimated richness than memory subsets. Naive CD4 clonotypes were shared across a few donors at roughly 5%.

Clones were sequenced by immunoSEQ multiplex PCR, and TCRdb holds only the in-frame ones, with some missing. The repertoire includes about 2 million clones, over 85% of them detected once, and roughly 0.13% sits in the top ten. With 2 bases removed from V and 4 bases from J, the gap between germline ends came to 3 bases. The CDR3 covers 12 residues. Germline loops: CDR1 MNHNY, CDR2 SVGAGI (reference sequence). Nashville, Tennessee was home to all donors, each a Caucasian adult. Sequencing used naive CD4+ T cells sorted from blood. The subset here: CD45RA+ positively selected. The genes are TRBV6-6 and TRBJ2-1; no firm D call. This TCR came from a man aged 18 to 30 in good health. The CDR3 spells CASSYAYNEQFF. The CDR3 bases are TGTGCCAGCAGTTACGCGTACAATGAGCAGTTCTTC.